The 10 T cell receptor beta chains given below trace back to one sample, sequenced in a study of T cell repertoires in cytomegalovirus infection. TCRdb redid the calling of the reads with MiXCR, one entry per CDR3 protein. Counted here are around 740,000 distinct CDR3 sequences, 35% to 45% occurring once; the ten biggest clones make up under 3%. The sequenced sample consisted of PBMCs. The receptor source for this set is a human donor in good health (CMV status not recorded). Some clones in this sample may be carry-over from other donors' samples.

This clonotype has a handful of counts. The chain has TRBV6-2 or TRBV6-3 and TRBJ2-2; 11 bases fit TRBD2. V trimming: 5 bases; J trimming: 6 bases; junction bases outside the gene matches: 11. This CDR3 has 17 residues. CDR1 and CDR2 (germline): MNHEY, SVGEGT. The CDR3 nucleotides read TGTGCCAGCAGTCTGATAGCGGGAGGGCCTGGCTCCGGGGAGCTGTTTTTT. Protein product: CASSLIAGGPGSGELFF.

This clonotype was found a few times. This sequence joins TRBV25-1 and TRBJ2-5, with a weak D call TRBD1 (6 bases). The length of the CDR3 is 12 residues. Germline assignment: CDR1 MGHDK and CDR2 SYGVNS. V lost 9 bases to trimming and J lost 5 bases, with 13 bases between them. CDR3 sequence reads: CASAGDQETQYF. The CDR3 DNA is TGTGCCAGTGCAGGGGATCAGGAGACCCAGTACTTC.

The CDR3 DNA reads TGTGCCAGCAGTTTATCCGTCAGGGGGCAGAACGAGCAGTACTTC. It translates to CASSLSVRGQNEQYF. The chain has TRBV28 and TRBJ2-7; 8 bases map to TRBD1. The germline gives CDR1 MDHEN, CDR2 SYDVKM. With 1 base clipped from V and 5 bases from J, the junction kept 7 bases outside the gene matches. The CDR3 totals 15 residues.

The rearrangement joins TRBV20-1 to TRBJ2-7; 8 nucleotides line up with TRBD1. Germline V gene data show CDR1 as DFQATT and CDR2 as SNEGSKA (reference sequence). The V segment lost 3 bases and the J segment 3 bases; nucleotides outside the gene matches: 19. This CDR3 has 18 residues. CDR3 loop: CSASWGQDFAPKIYEQYF. DNA for the CDR3: TGCAGTGCTAGCTGGGGACAGGATTTCGCTCCCAAAATCTACGAGCAGTACTTC.

As concerns this clonotype: Being one base from a much bigger clone, this may be a read error. The chain carries TRBV7-2 and TRBJ1-1; D is perhaps TRBD1 (5 bases). Trimming removed 5 bases from V and 1 base from J, with 14 bases in between. This CDR3 spans 15 amino acids. CDR1 is SGHTA and CDR2 is FQGNSA in the germline V gene. Here the CDR3 DNA reads TGTGCCAGCAGCAACAAACCGGGGGGGAACACTGAAGCTTTCTTT. Protein: CASSNKPGGNTEAFF.

The gene calls are TRBV6-5 and TRBJ1-2, with D maybe TRBD1 (6 bases). CDR3 size: 13 residues. The ends were cut back, 6 bases at V and 4 bases at J, with 12 bases in the middle. Germline values: CDR1 MNHEY, CDR2 SVGAGI. CDR3 sequence (DNA): TGTGCCAGCAGCCAAGGACAGCTCTATGGCTACACCTTC. Translating gives CASSQGQLYGYTF.

The V call is TRBV4-2, the J call TRBJ2-7; perhaps TRBD1 as D (7 bases). This CDR3 is 16 amino acids long. Trimming cost V 0 bases and J 1 base, with 13 bases left between them. Per germline, CDR1 LGHNA and CDR2 YNFKEQ. The CDR3 nucleotides are TGTGCCAGCAGCCAAGAGGCAGGGGGGTATTCCTACGAGCAGTACTTC. Protein product: CASSQEAGGYSYEQYF.

The V and J genes are TRBV12-3 or TRBV12-4 and TRBJ1-6, with TRBD1 matching 8 bases. J gave up 10 bases and V 5 bases, and 10 bases lay outside the gene matches. The CDR3 is made up of 15 amino acids. This CDR3 is CASSPGDRGHSPLHF. CDR3 DNA sequence: TGTGCCAGCAGTCCAGGAGACAGGGGACACTCACCCCTCCACTTT.

This clonotype has a count of ten or more. This chain connects TRBV7-2 to TRBJ2-5; 8 bases are a match to TRBD2. The CDR3 consists of 16 residues. With V trimmed by 2 bases and J by 1 base, 6 bases remained unmatched. Germline V gives CDR1 SGHTA, CDR2 FQGNSA. CDR3 in DNA: TGTGCCAGCAGCTTAACCGGGAGGGGGGGCCAAGAGACCCAGTACTTC. Amino acid sequence: CASSLTGRGGQETQYF.

This chain links TRBV19 with TRBJ2-5; no definite D call. The CDR3 consists of 13 residues. Trimming pared 1 base from V and 7 bases from J, leaving 10 bases between. Germline CDR1 and CDR2: LNHDA and SQIVND (reference sequence). The CDR3 nucleotides read TGTGCCAGTAGTATAGGGGTCCCAGGGACCCAGTACTTC. Translation: CASSIGVPGTQYF.